Listed below are T cell receptor beta chains from one sample, sequenced in a study of cytomegalovirus exposure and HLA in healthy donors. Measured with immunoSEQ multiplex PCR; TCRdb has only the in-frame clones, and not every one. Here the sample spans some 160,000 clones, approximately 68% being singletons. Material: PBMCs. The receptors shown here come from a man aged 35-49 years in good health and CMV-seronegative. Each CDR3 is given with its conserved first and last residue. D genes are given only for firm matches. Clone size, where shown, is once, few, many, or a class for clones that have expanded.

TRBJ2-3 | . | . | TRBV18 | CASSPRGTDTQYF | TGTGCCAGCTCACCAAGGGGTACAGATACGCAGTATTTT
TRBJ2-3 | once | . | TRBV28 | CASSFPGVSTDTQYF | TGTGCCAGCAGTTTTCCGGGGGTCAGCACAGATACGCAGTATTTT
TRBJ1-4 | . | . | TRBV7-9 | CASSPPGGAKLFF | TGTGCCAGCAGCCCCCCCGGGGGTGCAAAACTGTTTTTT
TRBJ2-7 | . | TRBD1 | TRBV7-2 | CASSYPGTGVGEQYF | TGTGCCAGCAGCTATCCCGGGACAGGGGTGGGAGAGCAGTACTTC
TRBJ1-4 | . | TRBD1 | TRBV9 | CASSPGRGPGGNEKLFF | TGTGCCAGCAGCCCGGGCAGGGGGCCTGGGGGCAACGAAAAACTGTTTTTT
TRBJ1-5 | . | . | TRBV2 | CASSLTGEYSNQPQHF | TGTGCCAGCAGCCTGACAGGTGAATATAGCAATCAGCCCCAGCATTTT
TRBJ2-5 | . | . | TRBV5-6 | CASSITGRRETQYF | TGTGCCAGCAGTATAACGGGTAGGCGGGAGACCCAGTACTTC
TRBJ2-3 | . | . | TRBV11-2 | CASSLAGISTDTQYF | TGTGCCAGCAGCTTAGCGGGGATCAGCACAGATACGCAGTATTTT
TRBJ1-4 | . | . | TRBV15 | CATSNYPQQRGEKLFF | TGTGCCACCAGCAATTACCCACAACAAAGGGGGGAAAAACTGTTTTTT
TRBJ1-2 | . | TRBD1 | TRBV27 | CASSPSDYWTGWYGYTF | TGTGCCAGCAGCCCAAGCGATTACTGGACAGGGTGGTATGGCTACACCTTC
TRBJ2-7 | few | . | TRBV6-5 | CASSVRYEQYF | TGTGCCAGCAGTGTTCGCTACGAGCAGTACTTC
TRBJ2-3 | . | . | TRBV9 | CASSVRASEADTQYF | TGTGCCAGCAGCGTAAGGGCTAGCGAGGCAGATACGCAGTATTTT
TRBJ1-1 | few | TRBD1 | TRBV5-1 | CASSPRGQMNTEAFF | TGCGCCAGCAGTCCCCGGGGACAGATGAACACTGAAGCTTTCTTT
TRBJ2-3 | . | . | TRBV7-3 | CASSLDWVTDTQYF | TGTGCCAGCAGCCTCGACTGGGTCACAGATACGCAGTATTTT
TRBJ1-1 | few | . | TRBV19 | CASSRRSEAFF | TGTGCCAGTAGCCGGCGGAGTGAAGCTTTCTTT
TRBJ1-2 | . | . | TRBV7-8 | CASSLSRQGDGYTF | TGTGCCAGCAGCTTATCGCGCCAGGGTGATGGCTACACCTTC
TRBJ2-7 | few | . | TRBV18 | CASSPPGSLRYEQYF | TGTGCCAGCTCACCCCCGGGGAGCCTCAGGTACGAGCAGTACTTC
TRBJ2-1 | . | TRBD1 | TRBV2 | CASSEVFSARGFYNEQFF | TGTGCCAGCAGTGAAGTGTTTTCGGCCAGGGGGTTTTACAATGAGCAGTTCTTC
TRBJ1-1 | few | TRBD1 | TRBV4-1 | CASSQVWGLGQGTEAFF | TGCGCCAGCAGCCAAGTTTGGGGCTTGGGACAGGGCACTGAAGCTTTCTTT
TRBJ2-3 | . | TRBD2 | TRBV10-2 | CASRGSLAGNRTDTQYF | TGCGCCAGCCGGGGATCACTAGCGGGGAACCGCACAGATACGCAGTATTTT
TRBJ1-6 | . | . | TRBV27 | CASSLTAPYSPLHF | TGTGCCAGCAGTTTAACAGCCCCCTATTCACCCCTCCACTTT
TRBJ2-6 | . | . | TRBV6-1 | CASSEHKAGANVLPF | TGTGCCAGCAGTGAACATAAGGCTGGGGCCAACGTCCTGCCTTTC
TRBJ1-1 | . | . | TRBV19 | CASSEQVNTEAFF | TGTGCCAGTAGTGAACAGGTGAACACTGAAGCTTTCTTT
TRBJ2-1 | once | . | TRBV6-4 | CASSESRGNEQFF | TGTGCCAGCAGTGAATCTAGGGGTAATGAGCAGTTCTTC
TRBJ1-4 | . | TRBD1 | TRBV7-6 | CASSLPGQGINEKLFF | TGTGCCAGCAGCTTGCCGGGACAGGGAATTAATGAAAAACTGTTTTTT
TRBJ1-1 | . | TRBD1 | TRBV5-4 | CASSDNPGQGGTEAFF | TGTGCCAGCAGCGATAACCCGGGACAGGGGGGAACTGAAGCTTTCTTT
TRBJ1-2 | . | . | TRBV7-3 | CASSFGGTGAGYTF | TGTGCCAGCAGCTTTGGGGGTACGGGAGCCGGCTACACCTTC
TRBJ2-3 | . | TRBD2 | TRBV4-3 | CASSQDLTSGWGTDTQYF | TGCGCCAGCAGCCAAGATCTAACTAGCGGGTGGGGCACAGATACGCAGTATTTT
TRBJ1-6 | once | . | TRBV28 | CASSLVSAGVRSPLHF | TGTGCCAGCAGTTTAGTCTCGGCAGGGGTACGCTCACCCCTCCACTTT
TRBJ1-2 | . | TRBD1 | TRBV10-3 | CAISDRDRLSSGYTF | TGTGCCATCAGCGACCGGGACAGACTTTCGAGTGGCTACACCTTC
TRBJ2-7 | . | TRBD2 | TRBV19 | CASSPEGLAGASYEQYF | TGTGCCAGTAGCCCAGAGGGACTAGCGGGAGCCTCATACGAGCAGTACTTC
TRBJ2-1 | . | TRBD2 | TRBV12-5 | CASVLGRNEQFF | TGTGCTAGTGTCCTCGGGAGGAATGAGCAGTTCTTC
TRBJ2-3 | . | TRBD1 | TRBV11-3 | CASSSGQSTDTQYF | TGTGCCAGCAGCTCGGGACAGAGCACAGATACGCAGTATTTT
TRBJ1-2 | . | . | TRBV5-1 | CASSLDRAGGYGYTF | TGCGCCAGCAGCTTGGACAGAGCGGGGGGCTATGGCTACACCTTC
TRBJ1-6 | once | . | TRBV2 | CATQPTGNSPLHF | TGTGCCACCCAACCTACAGGGAATTCACCCCTCCACTTT
TRBJ1-1 | few | TRBD1 | TRBV9 | CASSKGAGNTEAFF | TGTGCCAGCAGCAAGGGGGCGGGGAACACTGAAGCTTTCTTT